Each of the 9 T cell receptor beta chains below was sequenced from the same sample in a study of CD8 T cells in Susac syndrome. The RNA input was about 0.5 to 1 ug, and it was reverse transcribed with random hexamers. TCRdb re-called the immunoSEQ multiplex PCR reads with MiXCR, one entry per CDR3 protein. The sample yields under 200,000 distinct CDR3 sequences, around nine tenths seen once. The sample taken for sequencing was CD4+ T cells from PBMCs. These receptors were collected from a human donor with Susac syndrome.

The genes are TRBV6-1 and TRBJ2-5; TRBD2 agrees at 11 bases. The V gene end was trimmed by 3 bases and the J gene end by 5 bases; junction bases not matched to a gene: 8. Germline V gives CDR1 MNHNS, CDR2 SASEGT. The CDR3 has 16 residues. DNA of the CDR3: TGTGCCAGCAGTGAGGCACTAGCGGGAGTGGGGGAGACCCAGTACTTC. It encodes CASSEALAGVGETQYF.

The chain carries TRBV5-1 and TRBJ2-7; no clear D. This CDR3 is 18 amino acids long. Looked up from germline, CDR1 is SGHRS and CDR2 is YFSETQ. The V end lost 0 bases, the J end lost 6 bases, and 25 bases lay between the germline ends. Here the CDR3 DNA reads TGCGCCAGCAGCTTGGGTCCCTCCGGGCCTCTAACCGGCGTCGAGCAGTACTTC. Amino acid sequence: CASSLGPSGPLTGVEQYF.

This chain links TRBV20-1 with TRBJ2-5; 10 bases are a match to TRBD2. The CDR3 is 15 amino acids. Per germline, CDR1 DFQATT and CDR2 SNEGSKA (reference sequence). Trimming removed 0 bases from V and 5 bases from J; junction bases left unmatched: 6. The CDR3 DNA sequence: TGCAGTGCTAGAGAGTCAGCGGGAGGGTTGGAGACCCAGTACTTC. Protein: CSARESAGGLETQYF.

This chain connects TRBV12-3 or TRBV12-4 to TRBJ2-3, with 7 bases matching TRBD2. This CDR3 is 14 amino acids long. The trim removed 8 bases at V and 5 bases at J, leaving 10 bases unmatched. The CDR3 bases are TGTGCCAGCTCCCCACTCCAGCGGGGAGATACGCAGTATTTT. Translated: CASSPLQRGDTQYF.

The CDR3 reads CASSPCAFF. The CDR3 region has the DNA TGTGCCAGCAGCCCCTGTGCTTTCTTT. This chain connects TRBV27 to TRBJ1-1, with D hard to call. This CDR3 contains 9 residues. The germline gives CDR1 MNHEY, CDR2 SMNVEV (reference sequence). Trimming took 6 bases from V and 11 from J, leaving 7 bases between them.

The chain employs TRBV7-8 and TRBJ2-7, with a possible D match to TRBD2 (7 bases). Germline V lookup: CDR1 SGHVS, CDR2 FQNEAQ. V dropped 5 bases and J dropped 2 bases, with 16 bases sitting between them. CDR3 size: 15 residues. The CDR3 nucleotides read TGTGCCAGCAGCCCCTCGGGCGGGGGCGCCTACGAGCAGTACTTC. The encoded protein is CASSPSGGGAYEQYF.

This clonotype was seen a few times. The rearrangement joins TRBV11-1 to TRBJ2-6; D ambiguous. The V end was cut by 1 base, the J end by 4 bases, with 5 bases between. Germline CDR1 SGHAT, CDR2 FQDESV (reference sequence). The CDR3 covers 14 residues. CDR3 sequence (DNA): TGTGCCAGCAGCTTAGATTTAGGGGCCAACGTCCTGACTTTC. Translation gives CASSLDLGANVLTF.

This chain links TRBV12-3 or TRBV12-4 with TRBJ2-1, with 11 nucleotides matching TRBD2. The CDR3 loop spans 15 amino acids. Trimming removed 7 bases from V and 2 bases from J; junction bases left unmatched: 4. The CDR3: CASTLSGRAYNEQFF. CDR3 sequence (DNA): TGTGCCAGCACCCTTAGCGGGAGGGCCTACAATGAGCAGTTCTTC.

The chain uses TRBV6-1 and TRBJ2-7, with D hard to call. The CDR3 is 15 amino acids. V shed 6 bases and J shed 2 bases, with 17 bases lying between them. Germline V gene lookup returns CDR1 MNHNS and CDR2 SASEGT. CDR3 sequence: CASSRQGQGAYEQYF. CDR3 in DNA: TGTGCCAGCAGCCGACAAGGGCAAGGTGCCTACGAGCAGTACTTC.